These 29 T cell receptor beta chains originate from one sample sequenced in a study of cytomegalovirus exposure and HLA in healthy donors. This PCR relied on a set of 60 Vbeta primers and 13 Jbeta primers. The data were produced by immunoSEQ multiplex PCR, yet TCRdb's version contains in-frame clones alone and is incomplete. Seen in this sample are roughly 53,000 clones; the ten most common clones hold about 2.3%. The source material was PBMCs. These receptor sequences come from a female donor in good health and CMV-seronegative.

This chain's CDR3 is CASSVEGGGNSPLHF. CDR3 nucleotide sequence: TGTGCCAGCAGCGTAGAGGGAGGGGGGAATTCACCCCTCCACTTT. The V and J genes are TRBV9 and TRBJ1-6; TRBD1 might be the D (6 bases). This CDR3 has 15 amino acids. Trimming removed 0 bases at V and 7 bases at J, with 11 bases between. Germline V CDR1 and CDR2: SGDLS, YYNGEE.

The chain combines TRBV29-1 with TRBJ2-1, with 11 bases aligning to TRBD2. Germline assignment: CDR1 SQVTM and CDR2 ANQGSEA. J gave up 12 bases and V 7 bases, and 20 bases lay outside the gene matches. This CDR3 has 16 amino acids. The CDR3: CSAVDTTSGRRYGQFF. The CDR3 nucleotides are TGCAGCGCCGTCGATACCACTAGCGGGAGAAGGTACGGGCAGTTCTTC.

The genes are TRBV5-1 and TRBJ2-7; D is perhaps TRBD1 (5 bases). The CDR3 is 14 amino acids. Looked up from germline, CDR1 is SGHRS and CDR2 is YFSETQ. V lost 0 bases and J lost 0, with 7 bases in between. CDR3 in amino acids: CASSLGQSSYEQYF. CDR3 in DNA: TGCGCCAGCAGCTTGGGACAGAGCTCCTACGAGCAGTACTTC.

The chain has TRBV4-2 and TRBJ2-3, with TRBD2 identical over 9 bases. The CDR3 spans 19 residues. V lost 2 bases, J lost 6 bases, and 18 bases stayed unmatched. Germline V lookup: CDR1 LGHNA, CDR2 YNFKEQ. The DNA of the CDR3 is TGTGCCAGCAGCCAAAGCGTTCGAGGGGGTAGGCTAGCGGGGGATACGCAGTATTTT. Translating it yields CASSQSVRGGRLAGDTQYF.

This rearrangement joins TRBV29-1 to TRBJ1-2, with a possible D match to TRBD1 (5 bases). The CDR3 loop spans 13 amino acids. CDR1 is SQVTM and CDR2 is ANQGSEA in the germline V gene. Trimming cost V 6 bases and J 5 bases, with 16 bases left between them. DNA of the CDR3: TGCAGCGTCCAGGGTTCCGTCGGATATGGCTACACCTTC. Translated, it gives CSVQGSVGYGYTF.

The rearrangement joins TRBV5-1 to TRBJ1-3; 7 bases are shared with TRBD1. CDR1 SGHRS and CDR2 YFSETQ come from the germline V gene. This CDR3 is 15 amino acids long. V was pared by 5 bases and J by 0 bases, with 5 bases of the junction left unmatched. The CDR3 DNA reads TGCGCCAGCAGACCGACAGGGAACTCTGGAAACACCATATATTTT. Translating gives CASRPTGNSGNTIYF.

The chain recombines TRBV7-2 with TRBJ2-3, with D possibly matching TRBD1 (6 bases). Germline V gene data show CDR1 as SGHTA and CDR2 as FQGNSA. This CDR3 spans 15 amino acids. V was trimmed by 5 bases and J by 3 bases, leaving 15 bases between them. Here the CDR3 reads CASSTHRVLTDTQYF. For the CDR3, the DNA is TGTGCCAGCAGCACGCACAGGGTTTTGACAGATACGCAGTATTTT.

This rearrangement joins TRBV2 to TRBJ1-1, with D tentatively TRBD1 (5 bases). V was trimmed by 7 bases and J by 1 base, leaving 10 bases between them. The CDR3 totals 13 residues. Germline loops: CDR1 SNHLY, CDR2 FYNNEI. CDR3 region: CASMGGSNTEAFF. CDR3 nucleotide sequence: TGTGCCAGCATGGGGGGTTCGAACACTGAAGCTTTCTTT.

CDR3 loop: CSVRTTGSTGNTIYF. CDR3 DNA: TGCAGCGTTCGCACCACAGGGAGCACTGGAAACACCATATATTTT. The chain links TRBV29-1 to TRBJ1-3; D perhaps matches TRBD1 (6 bases). The CDR3 runs to 15 residues. Germline lookup yields CDR1 SQVTM and CDR2 ANQGSEA. V lost 5 bases and J lost 2, with 16 bases in between.

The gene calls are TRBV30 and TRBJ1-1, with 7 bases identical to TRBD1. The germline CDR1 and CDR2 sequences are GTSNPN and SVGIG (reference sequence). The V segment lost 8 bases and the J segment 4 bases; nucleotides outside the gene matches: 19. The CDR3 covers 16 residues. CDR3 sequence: CAGLILQGRDVTEAFF. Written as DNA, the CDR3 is TGTGCCGGCTTGATCCTACAGGGGAGAGACGTCACTGAAGCTTTCTTT.

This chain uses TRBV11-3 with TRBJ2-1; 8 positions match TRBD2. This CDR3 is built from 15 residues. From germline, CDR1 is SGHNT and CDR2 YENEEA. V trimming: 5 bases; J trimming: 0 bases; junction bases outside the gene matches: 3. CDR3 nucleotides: TGTGCCAGCAGCACCGGGACTAGCTCCTACAATGAGCAGTTCTTC. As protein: CASSTGTSSYNEQFF.

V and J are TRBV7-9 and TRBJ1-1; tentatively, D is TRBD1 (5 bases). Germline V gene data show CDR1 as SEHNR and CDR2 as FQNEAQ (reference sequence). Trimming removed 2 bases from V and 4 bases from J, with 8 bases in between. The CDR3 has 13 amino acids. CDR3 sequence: CASSLFGGTEAFF. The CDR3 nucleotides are TGTGCCAGCAGCTTATTCGGGGGCACTGAAGCTTTCTTT. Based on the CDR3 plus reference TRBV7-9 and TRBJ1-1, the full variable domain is DTGVSQNPRHKITKRGQNVTFRCDPISEHNRLYWYRQTLGQGPEFLTYFQNEAQLEKSRLLSDRFSAERPKGSFSTLEIQRTEQGDSAMYLCASSLFGGTEAFFGQGTRLTVV.

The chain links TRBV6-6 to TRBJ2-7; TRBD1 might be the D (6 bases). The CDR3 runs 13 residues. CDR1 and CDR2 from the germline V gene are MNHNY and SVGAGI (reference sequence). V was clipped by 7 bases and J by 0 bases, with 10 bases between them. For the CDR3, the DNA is TGTGCCAGCACCTTACAGGGCTCCTACGAGCAGTACTTC. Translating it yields CASTLQGSYEQYF.

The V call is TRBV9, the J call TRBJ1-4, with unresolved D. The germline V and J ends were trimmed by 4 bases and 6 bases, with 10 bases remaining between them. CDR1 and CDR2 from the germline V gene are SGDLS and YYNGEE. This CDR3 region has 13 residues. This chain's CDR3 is CASSLGLDEKLFF. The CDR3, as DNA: TGTGCCAGCAGCCTCGGACTGGATGAAAAACTGTTTTTT.

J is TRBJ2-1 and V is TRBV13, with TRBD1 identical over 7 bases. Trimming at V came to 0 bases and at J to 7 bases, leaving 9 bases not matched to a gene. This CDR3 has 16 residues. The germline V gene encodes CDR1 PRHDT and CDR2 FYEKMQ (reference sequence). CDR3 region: CASSLGSAGGANEQFF. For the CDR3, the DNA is TGTGCCAGCAGCTTAGGGTCCGCAGGGGGTGCGAATGAGCAGTTCTTC.

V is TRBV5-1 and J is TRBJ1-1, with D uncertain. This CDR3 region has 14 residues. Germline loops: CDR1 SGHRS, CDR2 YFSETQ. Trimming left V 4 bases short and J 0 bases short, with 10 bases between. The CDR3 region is CASSPGNMNTEAFF. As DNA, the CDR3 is TGCGCCAGCAGCCCGGGTAACATGAACACTGAAGCTTTCTTT.

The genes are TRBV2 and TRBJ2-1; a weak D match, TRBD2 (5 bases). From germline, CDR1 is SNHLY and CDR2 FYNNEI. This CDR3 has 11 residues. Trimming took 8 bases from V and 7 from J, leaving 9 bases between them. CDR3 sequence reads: CASVRGNEQFF. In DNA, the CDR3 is TGTGCCAGCGTACGGGGTAATGAGCAGTTCTTC.

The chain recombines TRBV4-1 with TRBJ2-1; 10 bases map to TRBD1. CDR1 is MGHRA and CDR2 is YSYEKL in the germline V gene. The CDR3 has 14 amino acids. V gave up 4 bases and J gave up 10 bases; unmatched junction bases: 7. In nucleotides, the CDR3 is TGCGCCAGCAGCCTGACGACAGGGGGCCGAGAGCAGTTCTTC. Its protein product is CASSLTTGGREQFF.

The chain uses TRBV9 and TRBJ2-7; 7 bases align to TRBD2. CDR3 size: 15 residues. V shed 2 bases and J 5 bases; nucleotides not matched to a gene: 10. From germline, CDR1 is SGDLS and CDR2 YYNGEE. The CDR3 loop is CASSVGAGDGDEQYF. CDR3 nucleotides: TGTGCCAGCAGCGTTGGGGCGGGAGACGGCGACGAGCAGTACTTC.

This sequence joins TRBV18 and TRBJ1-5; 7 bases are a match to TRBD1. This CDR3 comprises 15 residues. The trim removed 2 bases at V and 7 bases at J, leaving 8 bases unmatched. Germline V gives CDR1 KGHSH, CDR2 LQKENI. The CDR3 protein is CASSPSTGIRQPQHF. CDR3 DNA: TGTGCCAGCTCACCATCGACAGGGATCAGGCAGCCCCAGCATTTT.

The CDR3 coding sequence is TGTGCCAGCAGTTTAGGACAGGGTCGGCAAGAGACCCAGTACTTC. Its protein product is CASSLGQGRQETQYF. The chain employs TRBV6-5 and TRBJ2-5; 8 positions match TRBD1. The V gene's germline CDR1 is MNHEY and CDR2 SVGAGI. With V trimmed by 4 bases and J by 2 bases, 6 bases remained unmatched. CDR3 length: 15 residues.

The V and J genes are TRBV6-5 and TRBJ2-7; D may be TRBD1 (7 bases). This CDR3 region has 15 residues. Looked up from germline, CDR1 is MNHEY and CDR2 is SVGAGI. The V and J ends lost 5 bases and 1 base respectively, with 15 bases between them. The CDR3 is CASSQGGGLSYEQYF. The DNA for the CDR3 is TGTGCCAGCAGTCAAGGAGGGGGCTTATCCTACGAGCAGTACTTC.

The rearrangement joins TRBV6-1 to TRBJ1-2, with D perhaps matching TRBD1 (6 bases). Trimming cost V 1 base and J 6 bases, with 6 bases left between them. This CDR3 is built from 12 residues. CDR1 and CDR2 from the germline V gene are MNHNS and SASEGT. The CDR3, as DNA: TGTGCCAGCAGTGAAGGGGGGCATGGCTACACCTTC. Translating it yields CASSEGGHGYTF.

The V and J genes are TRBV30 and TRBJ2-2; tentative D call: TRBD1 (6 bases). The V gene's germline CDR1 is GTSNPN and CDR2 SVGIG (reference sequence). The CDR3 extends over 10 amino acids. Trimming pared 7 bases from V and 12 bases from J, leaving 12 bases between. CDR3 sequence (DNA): TGTGCCTTCCGACAGGTCAAGCTGTTTTTT. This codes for CAFRQVKLFF. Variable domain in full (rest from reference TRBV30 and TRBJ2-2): SQTIHQWPATLVQPVGSPLSLECTVEGTSNPNLYWYRQAAGRGLQLLFYSVGIGQISSEVPQNLSASRPQDRQFILSSKKLLLSDSGFYLCAFRQVKLFFGEGSRLTVL.

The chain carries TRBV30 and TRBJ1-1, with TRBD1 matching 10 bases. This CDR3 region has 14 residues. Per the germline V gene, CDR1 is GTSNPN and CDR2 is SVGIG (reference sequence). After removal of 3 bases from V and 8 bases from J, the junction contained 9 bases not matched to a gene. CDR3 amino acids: CAWSLGQGSTEAFF. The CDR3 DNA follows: TGTGCCTGGAGCCTGGGACAGGGGTCAACGGAAGCTTTCTTT.

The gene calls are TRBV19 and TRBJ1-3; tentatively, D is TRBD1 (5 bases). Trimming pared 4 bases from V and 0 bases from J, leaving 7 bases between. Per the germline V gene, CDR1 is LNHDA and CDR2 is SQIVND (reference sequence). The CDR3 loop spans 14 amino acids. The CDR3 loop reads CASSTQGSGNTIYF. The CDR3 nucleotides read TGTGCCAGTAGTACCCAGGGCTCTGGAAACACCATATATTTT. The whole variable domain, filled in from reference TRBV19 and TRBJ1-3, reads DGGITQSPKYLFRKEGQNVTLSCEQNLNHDAMYWYRQDPGQGLRLIYYSQIVNDFQKGDIAEGYSVSREKKESFPLTVTSAQKNPTAFYLCASSTQGSGNTIYFGEGSWLTVV.

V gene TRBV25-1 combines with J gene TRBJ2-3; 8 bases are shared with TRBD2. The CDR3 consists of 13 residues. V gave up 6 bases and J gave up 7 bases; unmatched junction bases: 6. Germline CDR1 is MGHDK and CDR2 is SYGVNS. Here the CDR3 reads CASSTGGQYTQYF. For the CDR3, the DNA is TGTGCCAGCAGCACGGGGGGGCAATATACGCAGTATTTT.

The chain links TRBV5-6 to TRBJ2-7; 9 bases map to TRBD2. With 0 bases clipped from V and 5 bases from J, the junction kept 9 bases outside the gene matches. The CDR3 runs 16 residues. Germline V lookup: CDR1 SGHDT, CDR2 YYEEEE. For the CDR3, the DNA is TGTGCCAGCAGCTTGGGGCTAGCGGGATCGGCCCACGAGCAGTACTTC. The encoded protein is CASSLGLAGSAHEQYF.

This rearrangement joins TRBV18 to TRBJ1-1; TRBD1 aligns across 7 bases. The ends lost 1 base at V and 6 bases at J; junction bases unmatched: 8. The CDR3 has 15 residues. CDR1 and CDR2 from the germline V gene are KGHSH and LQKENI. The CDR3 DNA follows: TGTGCCAGCTCACCACTGCGACAGGGCCCTCCTGAAGCTTTCTTT. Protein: CASSPLRQGPPEAFF.